The subject of this entry is one T cell receptor beta chain. The sample comes from a study of control samples from healthy donors and cancer patients. This CDR3 comprises 18 residues. The germline V gene has CDR1 MNHEY and CDR2 SMNVEV (reference sequence). V was cut by 2 bases and J by 4 bases, with 24 bases left in between. Produced via immunoSEQ multiplex PCR; TCRdb's table is partial and in-frame only. The repertoire holds about 110,000 clones, with approximately 90% as singletons. The rearrangement uses TRBV27 and TRBJ2-7; the D is unclear. The sequence was obtained from a woman younger than 30 in good health. Specimen: blood. The CDR3 DNA reads as TGTGCCAGCAGTTTAAAGGGTTCGGGTTTCCAGCGCCTGTACGAGCAGTACTTC. The encoded protein is CASSLKGSGFQRLYEQYF.